This passage covers 5 T cell receptor beta chains from one sample sequenced in a study of blood T cell repertoires in COVID-19. The method was immunoSEQ multiplex PCR; TCRdb's version includes in-frame clones alone and lacks a portion of them. The sample includes about 170,000 clones, around 89% of them seen just once. Material for sequencing was peripheral blood. Receptors originate from a man in his fifties or sixties who had recovered from COVID-19.

The chain links TRBV5-1 to TRBJ2-7, with TRBD2 matching 13 bases. In germline, CDR1 is SGHRS, CDR2 YFSETQ. The V segment lost 1 base and the J segment 0 bases; nucleotides outside the gene matches: 4. This CDR3 has 17 amino acids. The CDR3 DNA reads as TGCGCCAGCAGCTTGCCGGGACTAGCGGGGAGCTCCTACGAGCAGTACTTC. It is translated as CASSLPGLAGSSYEQYF.

The V gene is TRBV27, the J gene TRBJ2-2; 10 bases map to TRBD1. V lost 1 base to trimming and J lost 1 base; unmatched junction nucleotides: 15. This CDR3 spans 21 amino acids. Germline lookup yields CDR1 MNHEY and CDR2 SMNVEV (reference sequence). CDR3 protein: CASSLFRDRGPLAGNTGELFF. For the CDR3, the DNA is TGTGCCAGCAGTTTATTCCGAGACAGGGGGCCTCTAGCGGGGAACACCGGGGAGCTGTTTTTT.

The genes are TRBV10-1 and TRBJ2-1, with 12 bases fitting TRBD1. Per the germline V gene, CDR1 is WNHNN and CDR2 is SYGVQD (reference sequence). This CDR3 contains 16 residues. V lost 0 bases, J lost 10 bases, and 7 bases stayed unmatched. The CDR3 loop reads CASSESRDRGRKEQFF. CDR3 coding DNA: TGCGCCAGCAGTGAGTCCCGGGACAGGGGGCGAAAAGAGCAGTTCTTC.

CDR3 nucleotide sequence: TGTGCCAGCAGCTTTAGCGGGGGGGCGACAGATACGCAGTATTTT. Translated: CASSFSGGATDTQYF. The chain carries TRBV5-4 and TRBJ2-3; 11 bases agree with TRBD2. This CDR3 region has 15 residues. With V trimmed by 2 bases and J by 3 bases, 2 bases remained unmatched. CDR1 is SGHNT and CDR2 is YYREEE in the germline V gene (reference sequence).

V is TRBV7-9 and J is TRBJ2-3; TRBD1 matches at 7 bases. The CDR3 length is 14 residues. Germline V gene lookup returns CDR1 SEHNR and CDR2 FQNEAQ (reference sequence). J gave up 1 base and V 5 bases, and 3 bases lay outside the gene matches. CDR3 bases: TGTGCCAGCAGCGGAGACAGGGGCACAGATACGCAGTATTTT. Its translation: CASSGDRGTDTQYF.